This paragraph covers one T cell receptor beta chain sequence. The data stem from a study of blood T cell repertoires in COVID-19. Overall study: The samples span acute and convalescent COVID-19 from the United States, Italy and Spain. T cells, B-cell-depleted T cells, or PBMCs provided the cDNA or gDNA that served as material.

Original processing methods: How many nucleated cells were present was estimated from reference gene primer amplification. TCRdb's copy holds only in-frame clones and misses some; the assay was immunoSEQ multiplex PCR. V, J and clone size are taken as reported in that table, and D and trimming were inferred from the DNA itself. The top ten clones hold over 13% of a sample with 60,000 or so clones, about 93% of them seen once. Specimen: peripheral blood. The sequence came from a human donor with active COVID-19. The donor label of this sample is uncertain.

The CDR3 nucleotides are TGTGCCAGTAGTATAGGGACAGGCGGTATGAACACTGAAGCTTTCTTT. Its translation: CASSIGTGGMNTEAFF. The chain employs TRBV19 and TRBJ1-1; 7 positions agree with TRBD1. Trimming cost V 1 base and J 0 bases; bases outside gene matches: 5. Germline CDR1 reads LNHDA; CDR2 reads SQIVND (reference sequence). This CDR3 region has 16 residues.